This T cell receptor beta chain was retrieved from a study of vaccination and CD4 T cells after COVID-19. About the research overall: Recovered-phase convalescent patients showed SARS-CoV-2 positivity by nasal swab PCR; eight or nine were mild, one severe. Six males and four females constituted the convalescent cohort, two of whom were Hispanic.

At the Johns Hopkins FTIC core, DNA taken from cultured CD4+ T cells was sequenced by way of the Oncomine TCR Beta short-read assay. TCRdb analysed the PCR reads with MiXCR anew, one entry per CDR3 protein. Of under 25,000 distinct CDR3 sequences detected, roughly 40% appear once; the ten largest clones hold roughly 8.1%. As for treatment: roughly 10-day PBMC culture with coronavirus spike peptide pools or control peptides (ViraFEST assay). PBMC cultures, at approximately 2 million cells per well, received roughly 10 IU/ml IL-2 and about 9.2 ug/ml peptide pools. A negative selection step was used to isolate CD4+ T cells once culture had run for approximately eleven days. Germline V gives CDR1 MNHEY, CDR2 SVGEGT. J gave up 5 bases and V 6 bases, and 4 bases lay outside the gene matches. This CDR3 comprises 13 residues. This clonotype has a handful of counts. The target antigen is unknown.

The chain is built from TRBV6-2 or TRBV6-3 and TRBJ2-5; TRBD2 matches at 9 bases. The source material was CD4+ T cells from blood, cultured in vitro, sampled after SARS-CoV-2 vaccination. The sequence came from a human donor who had recovered from COVID-19. The CDR3: CASRRSGGETQYF. CDR3 DNA sequence: TGTGCCAGCAGGAGAAGCGGGGGGGAGACCCAGTACTTC.